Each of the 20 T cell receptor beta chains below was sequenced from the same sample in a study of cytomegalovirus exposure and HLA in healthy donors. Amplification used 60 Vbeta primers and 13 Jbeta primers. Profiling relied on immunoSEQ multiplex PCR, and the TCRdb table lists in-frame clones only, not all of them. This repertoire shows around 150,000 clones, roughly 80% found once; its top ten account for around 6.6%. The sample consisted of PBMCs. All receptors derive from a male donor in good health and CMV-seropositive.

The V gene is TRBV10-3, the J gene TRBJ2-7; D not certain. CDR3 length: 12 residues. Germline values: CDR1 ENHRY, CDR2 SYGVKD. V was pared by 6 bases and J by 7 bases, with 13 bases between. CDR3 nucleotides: TGTGCCATCAGGTACGGGTTTGAAGAGCAGTACTTC. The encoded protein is CAIRYGFEEQYF.

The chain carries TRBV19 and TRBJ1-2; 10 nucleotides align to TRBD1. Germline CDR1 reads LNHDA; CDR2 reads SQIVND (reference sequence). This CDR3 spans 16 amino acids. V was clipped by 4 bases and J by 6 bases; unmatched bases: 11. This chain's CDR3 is CASSTRQGARENGYTF. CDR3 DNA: TGTGCCAGTAGTACTCGACAGGGGGCGAGAGAGAATGGCTACACCTTC.

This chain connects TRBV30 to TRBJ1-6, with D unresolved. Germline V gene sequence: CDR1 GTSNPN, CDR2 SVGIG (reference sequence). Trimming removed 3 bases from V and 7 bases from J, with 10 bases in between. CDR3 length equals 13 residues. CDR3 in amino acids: CAWRREGNSPLHF. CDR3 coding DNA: TGTGCCTGGAGAAGAGAGGGAAATTCACCCCTCCACTTT.

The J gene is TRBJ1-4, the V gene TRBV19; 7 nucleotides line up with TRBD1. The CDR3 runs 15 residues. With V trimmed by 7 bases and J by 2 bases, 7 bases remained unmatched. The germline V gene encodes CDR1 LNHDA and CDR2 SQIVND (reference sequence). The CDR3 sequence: CASTKDRVTNEKLFF. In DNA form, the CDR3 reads TGTGCCAGTACCAAAGACAGGGTGACTAATGAAAAACTGTTTTTT.

As DNA, the CDR3 is TGTGCTAGTGGTTTGGGGGCGGGTAATGAAAAACTGTTTTTT. As protein: CASGLGAGNEKLFF. The genes are TRBV12-5 and TRBJ1-4; D unresolved. The V end lost 1 base, the J end lost 4 bases, and 7 bases lay between the germline ends. The CDR3 totals 14 residues. CDR1 and CDR2 from the germline V gene are LGHNT and FRNRAP.

CDR3 DNA: TGTGCCAGCAGCTTAGCTTCGCTAGCGCCCAATGAGCAGTTCTTC. It is translated as CASSLASLAPNEQFF. This rearrangement joins TRBV11-2 to TRBJ2-1; tentatively, D is TRBD2 (6 bases). There are 15 residues in the CDR3. The germline gives CDR1 SGHAT, CDR2 FQNNGV. V was clipped by 1 base and J by 6 bases, with 13 bases between them.

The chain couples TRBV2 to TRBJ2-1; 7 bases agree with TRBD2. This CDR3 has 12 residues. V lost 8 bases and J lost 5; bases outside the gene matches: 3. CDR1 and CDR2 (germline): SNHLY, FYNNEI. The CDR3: CASPRGDNEQFF. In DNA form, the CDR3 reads TGTGCCAGCCCCCGGGGGGACAATGAGCAGTTCTTC.

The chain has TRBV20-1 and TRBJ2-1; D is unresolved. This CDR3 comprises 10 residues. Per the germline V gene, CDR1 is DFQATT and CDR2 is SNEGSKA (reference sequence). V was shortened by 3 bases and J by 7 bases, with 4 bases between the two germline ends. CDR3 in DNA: TGCAGTGCTAGTAATAATGAGCAGTTCTTC. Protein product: CSASNNEQFF.

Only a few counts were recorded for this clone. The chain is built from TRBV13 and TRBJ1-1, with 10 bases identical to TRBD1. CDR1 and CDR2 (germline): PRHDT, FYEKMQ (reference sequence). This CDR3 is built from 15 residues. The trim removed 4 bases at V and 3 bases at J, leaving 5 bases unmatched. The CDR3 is CASSSRTGGYTEAFF. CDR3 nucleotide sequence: TGTGCCAGCAGCTCACGGACAGGGGGTTACACTGAAGCTTTCTTT.

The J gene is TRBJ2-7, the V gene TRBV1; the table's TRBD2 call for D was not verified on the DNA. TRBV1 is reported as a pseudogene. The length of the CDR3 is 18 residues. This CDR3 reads CTSSQDQRLGDYPYEQYF. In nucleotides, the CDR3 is TGCACCAGCAGCCAAGATCAGCGTTTAGGAGACTACCCTTACGAGCAGTACTTC.

The CDR3 sequence is CASSLEGGAGYSYNEQFF. DNA of the CDR3: TGTGCCAGCAGCTTGGAGGGGGGAGCGGGATATTCCTACAATGAGCAGTTCTTC. The chain is built from TRBV7-2 and TRBJ2-1, with D possibly matching TRBD2 (7 bases). Germline loops: CDR1 SGHTA, CDR2 FQGNSA. V gave up 3 bases and J gave up 1 base, with 19 bases separating them. This CDR3 is built from 18 residues.

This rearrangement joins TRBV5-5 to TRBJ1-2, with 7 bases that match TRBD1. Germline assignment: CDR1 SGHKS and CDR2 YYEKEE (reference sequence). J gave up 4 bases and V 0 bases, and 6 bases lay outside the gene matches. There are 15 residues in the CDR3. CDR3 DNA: TGTGCCAGCAGCTTGGGGCAGGGGGGTGGCTATGGCTACACCTTC. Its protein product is CASSLGQGGGYGYTF.

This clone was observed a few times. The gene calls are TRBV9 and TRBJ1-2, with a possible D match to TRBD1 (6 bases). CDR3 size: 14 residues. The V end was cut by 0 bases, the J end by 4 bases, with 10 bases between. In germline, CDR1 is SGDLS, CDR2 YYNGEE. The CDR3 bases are TGTGCCAGCAGCGTAGCCACAGGGACCTATGGCTACACCTTC. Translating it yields CASSVATGTYGYTF. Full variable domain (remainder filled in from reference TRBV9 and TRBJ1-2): DSGVTQTPKHLITATGQRVTLRCSPRSGDLSVYWYQQSLDQGLQFLIQYYNGEERAKGNILERFSAQQFPDLHSELNLSSLELGDSALYFCASSVATGTYGYTFGSGTRLTVV.

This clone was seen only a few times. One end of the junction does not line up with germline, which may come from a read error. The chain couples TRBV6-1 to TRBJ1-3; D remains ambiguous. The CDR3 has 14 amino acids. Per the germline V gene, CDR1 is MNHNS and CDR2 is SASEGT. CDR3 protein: CASNEATSGNTIYF. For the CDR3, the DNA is TGTGCCAGCAATGAAGCGACATCTGGAAACACCATATATTTT.

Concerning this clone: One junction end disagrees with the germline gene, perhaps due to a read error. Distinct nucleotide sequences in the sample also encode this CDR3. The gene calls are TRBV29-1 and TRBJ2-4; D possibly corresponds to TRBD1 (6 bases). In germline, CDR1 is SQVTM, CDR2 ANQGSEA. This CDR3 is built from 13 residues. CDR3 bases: TGCAGTGTTGAAGGGTCCAGGGGAAACATTCAGTACTTC. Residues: CSVEGSRGNIQYF.

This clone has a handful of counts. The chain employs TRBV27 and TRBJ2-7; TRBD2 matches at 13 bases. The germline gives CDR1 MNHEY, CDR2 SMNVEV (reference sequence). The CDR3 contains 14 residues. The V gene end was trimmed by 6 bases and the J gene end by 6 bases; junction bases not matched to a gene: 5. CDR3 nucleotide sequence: TGTGCCAGCAGCCGGACTAGCGGGAGAACCGAGCAGTACTTC. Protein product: CASSRTSGRTEQYF.

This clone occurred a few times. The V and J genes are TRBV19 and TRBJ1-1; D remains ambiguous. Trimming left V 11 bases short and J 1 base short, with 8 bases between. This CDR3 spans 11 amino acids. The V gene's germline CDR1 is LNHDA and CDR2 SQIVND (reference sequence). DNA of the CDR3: TGTGCCCTCAAGAGGAACACTGAAGCTTTCTTT. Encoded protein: CALKRNTEAFF.

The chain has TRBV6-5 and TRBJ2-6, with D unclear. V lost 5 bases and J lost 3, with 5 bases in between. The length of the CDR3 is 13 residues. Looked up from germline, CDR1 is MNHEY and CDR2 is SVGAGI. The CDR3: CASSPLGANVLTF. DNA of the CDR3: TGTGCCAGCAGTCCCCTTGGGGCCAACGTCCTGACTTTC.

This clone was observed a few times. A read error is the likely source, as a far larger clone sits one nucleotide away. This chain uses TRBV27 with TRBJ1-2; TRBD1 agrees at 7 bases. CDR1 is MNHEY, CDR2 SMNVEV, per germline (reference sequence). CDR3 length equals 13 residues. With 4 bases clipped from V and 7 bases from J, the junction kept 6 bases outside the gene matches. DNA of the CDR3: TGTGCCAGCAGTTGGGCACAGGGGAGTGGCTACACCTTC. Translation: CASSWAQGSGYTF.

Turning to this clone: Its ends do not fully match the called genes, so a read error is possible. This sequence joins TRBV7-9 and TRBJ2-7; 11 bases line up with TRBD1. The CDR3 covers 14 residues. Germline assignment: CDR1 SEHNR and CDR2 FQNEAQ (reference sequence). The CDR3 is CSSSPGTGGYEQYF. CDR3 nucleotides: TGTTCCAGCAGCCCCGGGACAGGGGGCTACGAGCAGTACTTC.